The TCR beta chain under discussion was sequenced for a study of blood T cells in healthy people across ages. Study observations and caveats: Diversity estimated from one million T cells was considered an underestimate.

With respect to this clonotype: The antigen is not known.

There are 10 residues in the CDR3. In germline, CDR1 is MNHNS, CDR2 SASEGT. Trimming took 4 bases from V and 14 from J, leaving 11 bases between them. With a J-beta primer mix and a sample-barcoded 5' primer, a second PCR ran about 7 to 12 cycles. All samples yielded 2.5 million or more CDR3-containing paired-end reads. TCRdb re-analysed the 5' RACE reads in MiXCR, keeping a single row per CDR3 protein. The table records approximately 780,000 distinct CDR3 sequences, 20% to 30% of them present only once. These records were also assigned to another study, of T cells of mothers and their children. That work contributes: Donation was provided by three healthy Caucasian mothers along with their six children.

The V call is TRBV6-1, the J call TRBJ1-2, with D uncertain. The receptor's source is a boy between 10 and 17 years old in good health. Sequencing used blood. The CDR3 region is CASSVKALTF. CDR3 DNA: TGTGCCAGCAGTGTCAAGGCTCTAACCTTC.